This T cell receptor (beta chain) was recorded in a study of blood T cell repertoires in COVID-19. About the research overall: In each case, the material was cDNA or gDNA derived from T cells, B-cell-depleted T cells, or PBMCs.

TCRdb keeps only in-frame clones here, not all; method: immunoSEQ multiplex PCR. The table includes approximately 330,000 clones, roughly 87% detected once. Seattle patients were enrolled during active infection and followed longitudinally. The sequenced sample was peripheral blood. The sequence derives from a man younger than 45 with COVID-19, enrolled during active disease.

This CDR3 is CASSLVGTGFNEQFF. CDR3 in DNA: TGCGCCAGCAGCTTGGTTGGGACAGGCTTCAATGAGCAGTTCTTC. The chain has TRBV5-1 and TRBJ2-1; TRBD1 aligns across 8 bases. V shed 0 bases, J shed 6 bases, and the junction held 5 bases outside the gene matches. The germline gives CDR1 SGHRS, CDR2 YFSETQ. CDR3 size: 15 residues.